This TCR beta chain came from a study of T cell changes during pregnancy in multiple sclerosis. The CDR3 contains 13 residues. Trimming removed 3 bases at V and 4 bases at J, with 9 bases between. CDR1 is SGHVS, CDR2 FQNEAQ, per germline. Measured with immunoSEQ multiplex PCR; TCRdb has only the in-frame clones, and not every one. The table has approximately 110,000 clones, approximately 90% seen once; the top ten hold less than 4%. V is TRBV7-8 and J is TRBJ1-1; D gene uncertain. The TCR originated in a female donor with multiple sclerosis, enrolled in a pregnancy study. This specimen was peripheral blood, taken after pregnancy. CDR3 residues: CASSLGGSTEAFF. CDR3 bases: TGTGCCAGCAGCTTGGGAGGGAGCACTGAAGCTTTCTTT.